The text below deals with one T cell receptor (beta chain). Antigen specificity is unknown. The study ran its PCR with 60 Vbeta and 13 Jbeta primers. The assay was immunoSEQ multiplex PCR, and TCRdb's table has in-frame clones only and misses some. The sample lists approximately 160,000 clones, approximately 67% occurring once. In nominal health when sampled, donors likely had unrecorded immune exposures nonetheless. This CDR3 is 14 amino acids long. Per germline, CDR1 SGDLS and CDR2 YYNGEE. J gave up 5 bases and V 4 bases, and 8 bases lay outside the gene matches. The sample is drawn from a study of cytomegalovirus exposure and HLA in healthy donors. As for the study in general: 81% of several hundred genotyped donors fell in the Caucasian-associated ancestry cluster.

Study-level points and caveats: Accurate predictions that matched the HLA-A and HLA-B alleles of most subjects were reportedly made from TCR beta sequences. Listed as cytomegalovirus-associated were roughly 180 TCR beta chains.

The genes are TRBV9 and TRBJ2-5, with TRBD1 identical over 7 bases. The receptor was derived from a woman aged 18-30 years in good health and CMV-seropositive. Sequencing input: PBMCs. The chain's CDR3 is CASSLGQNGETQYF. CDR3 nucleotide sequence: TGTGCCAGCAGCTTGGGACAGAACGGGGAGACCCAGTACTTC.